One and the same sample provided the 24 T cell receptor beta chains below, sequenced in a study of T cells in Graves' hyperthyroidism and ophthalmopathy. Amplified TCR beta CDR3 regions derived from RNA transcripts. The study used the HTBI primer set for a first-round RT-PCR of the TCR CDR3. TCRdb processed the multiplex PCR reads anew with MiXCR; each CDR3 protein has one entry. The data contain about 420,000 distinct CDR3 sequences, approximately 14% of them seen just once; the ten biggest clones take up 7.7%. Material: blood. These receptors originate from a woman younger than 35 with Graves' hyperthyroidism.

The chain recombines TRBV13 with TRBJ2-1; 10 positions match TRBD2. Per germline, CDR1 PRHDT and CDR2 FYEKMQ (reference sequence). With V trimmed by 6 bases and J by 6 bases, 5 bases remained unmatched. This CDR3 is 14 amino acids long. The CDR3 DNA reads TGTGCCAGCAGTACCGGGACTAGCGTCAATGAGCAGTTCTTC. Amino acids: CASSTGTSVNEQFF.

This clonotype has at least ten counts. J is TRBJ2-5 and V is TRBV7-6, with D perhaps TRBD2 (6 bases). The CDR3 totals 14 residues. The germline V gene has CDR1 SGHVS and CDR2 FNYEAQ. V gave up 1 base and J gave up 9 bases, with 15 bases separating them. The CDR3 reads CASSLEPGGEAQYF. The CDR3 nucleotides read TGTGCCAGCAGCTTAGAACCGGGCGGGGAGGCCCAGTACTTC.

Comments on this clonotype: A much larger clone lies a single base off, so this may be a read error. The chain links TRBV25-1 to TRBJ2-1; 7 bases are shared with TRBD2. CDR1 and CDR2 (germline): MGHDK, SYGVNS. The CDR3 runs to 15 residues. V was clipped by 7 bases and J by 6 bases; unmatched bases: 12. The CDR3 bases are TGTGCCAGCAAACCCGGGGGGACCGGGGGCAATGAGCAGTTCTTC. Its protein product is CASKPGGTGGNEQFF.

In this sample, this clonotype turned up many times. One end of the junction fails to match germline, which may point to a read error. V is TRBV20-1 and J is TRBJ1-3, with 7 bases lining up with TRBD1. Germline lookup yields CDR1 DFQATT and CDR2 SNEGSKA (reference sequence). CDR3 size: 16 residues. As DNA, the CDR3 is TGCAGTGCCAGAGGCGACAGGGCTCGCTCTGGAAACACCATATATTTT. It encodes CSARGDRARSGNTIYF.

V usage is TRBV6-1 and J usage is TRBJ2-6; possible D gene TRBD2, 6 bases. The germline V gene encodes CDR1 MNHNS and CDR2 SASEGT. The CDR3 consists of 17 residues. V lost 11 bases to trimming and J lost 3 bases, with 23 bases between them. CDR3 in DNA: TGTGCCGGCGCTCGTTGGAGGGCTTTTAGTGGGGCCAACGTCCTGACTTTC. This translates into CAGARWRAFSGANVLTF.

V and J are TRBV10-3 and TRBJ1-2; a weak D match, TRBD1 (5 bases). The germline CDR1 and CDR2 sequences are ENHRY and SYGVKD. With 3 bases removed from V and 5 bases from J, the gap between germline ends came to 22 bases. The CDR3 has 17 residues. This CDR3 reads CAISEKTGTALRYGYTF. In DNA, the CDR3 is TGTGCCATCAGTGAAAAAACCGGGACGGCACTTAGATATGGCTACACCTTC.

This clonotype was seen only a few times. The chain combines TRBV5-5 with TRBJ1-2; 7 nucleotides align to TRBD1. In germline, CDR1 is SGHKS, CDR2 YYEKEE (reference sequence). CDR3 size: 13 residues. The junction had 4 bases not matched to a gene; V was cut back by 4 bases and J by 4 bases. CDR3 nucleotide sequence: TGTGCCAGCAGCACGGGACAGCGCTATGGCTACACCTTC. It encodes CASSTGQRYGYTF.

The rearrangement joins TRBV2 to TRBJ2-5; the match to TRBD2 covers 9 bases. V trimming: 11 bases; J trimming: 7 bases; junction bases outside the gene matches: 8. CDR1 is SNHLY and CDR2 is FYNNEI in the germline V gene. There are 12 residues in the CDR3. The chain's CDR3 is CASRPAGGTQYF. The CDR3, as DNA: TGTGCCTCCCGGCCAGCGGGGGGGACCCAGTACTTC. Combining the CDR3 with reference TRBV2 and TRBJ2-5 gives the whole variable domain EPEVTQTPSHQVTQMGQEVILRCVPISNHLYFYWYRQILGQKVEFLVSFYNNEISEKSEIFDDQFSVERPDGSNFTLKIRSTKLEDSAMYFCASRPAGGTQYFGPGTRLLVL.

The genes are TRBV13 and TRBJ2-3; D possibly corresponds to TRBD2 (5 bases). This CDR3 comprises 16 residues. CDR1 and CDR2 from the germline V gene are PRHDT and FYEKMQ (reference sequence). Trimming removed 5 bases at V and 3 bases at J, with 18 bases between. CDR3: CASSHRRAGKTDTQYF. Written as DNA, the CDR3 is TGTGCCAGCAGCCACCGGCGGGCGGGTAAGACAGATACGCAGTATTTT.

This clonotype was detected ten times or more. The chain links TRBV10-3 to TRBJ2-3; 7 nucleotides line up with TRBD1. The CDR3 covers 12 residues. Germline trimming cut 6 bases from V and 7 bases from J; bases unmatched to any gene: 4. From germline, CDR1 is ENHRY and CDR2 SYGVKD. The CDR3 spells CAISDRVNTQYF. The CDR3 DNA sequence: TGTGCCATCAGCGACAGGGTGAATACGCAGTATTTT.

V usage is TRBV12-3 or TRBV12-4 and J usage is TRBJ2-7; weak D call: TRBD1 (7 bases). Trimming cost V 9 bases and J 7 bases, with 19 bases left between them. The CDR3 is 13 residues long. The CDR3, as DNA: TGTGCCAGTGGGCAGGGGGGAACCGGGGAGCAGTACTTC. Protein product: CASGQGGTGEQYF.

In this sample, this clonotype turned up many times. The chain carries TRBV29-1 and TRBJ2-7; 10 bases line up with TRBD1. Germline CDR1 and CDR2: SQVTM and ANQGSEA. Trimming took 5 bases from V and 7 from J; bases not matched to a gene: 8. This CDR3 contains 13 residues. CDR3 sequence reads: CSVCRTGGGEQYF. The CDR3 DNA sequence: TGCAGCGTTTGCCGGACAGGGGGGGGAGAGCAGTACTTC.

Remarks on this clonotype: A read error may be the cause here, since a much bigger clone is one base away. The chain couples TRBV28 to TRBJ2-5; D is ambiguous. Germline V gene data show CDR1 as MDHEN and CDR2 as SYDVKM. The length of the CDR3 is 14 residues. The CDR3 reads CASSLADGQGTQYF. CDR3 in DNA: TGTGCCAGCAGTCTTGCGGACGGGCAAGGGACCCAGTACTTC. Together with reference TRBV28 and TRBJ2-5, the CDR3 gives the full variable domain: DVKVTQSSRYLVKRTGEKVFLECVQDMDHENMFWYRQDPGLGLRLIYFSYDVKMKEKGDIPEGYSVSREKKERFSLILESASTNQTSMYLCASSLADGQGTQYFGPGTRLLVL.

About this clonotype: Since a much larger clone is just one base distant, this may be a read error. The CDR3 loop is CASSLGGQGATGERFF. Here the CDR3 DNA reads TGTGCCAGCAGCTTAGGAGGGCAGGGGGCCACCGGGGAGCGGTTTTTT. The chain uses TRBV13 and TRBJ2-2; TRBD1 matches at 8 bases. Germline values: CDR1 PRHDT, CDR2 FYEKMQ (reference sequence). The CDR3 is 16 amino acids.

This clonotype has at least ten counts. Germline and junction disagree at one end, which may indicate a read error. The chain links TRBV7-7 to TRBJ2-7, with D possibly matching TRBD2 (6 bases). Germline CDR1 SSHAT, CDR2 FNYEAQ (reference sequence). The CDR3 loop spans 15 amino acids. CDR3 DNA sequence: TGTGCTAGCAGCTTAGGAGTGGGGGGCTCCTACGAGCAGTACTTC. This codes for CASSLGVGGSYEQYF. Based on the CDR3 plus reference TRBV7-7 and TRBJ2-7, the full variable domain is GAGVSQSPRYKVTKRGQDVTLRCDPISSHATLYWYQQALGQGPEFLTYFNYEAQPDKSGLPSDRFSAERPEGSISTLTIQRTEQRDSAMYRCASSLGVGGSYEQYFGPGTRLTVT.

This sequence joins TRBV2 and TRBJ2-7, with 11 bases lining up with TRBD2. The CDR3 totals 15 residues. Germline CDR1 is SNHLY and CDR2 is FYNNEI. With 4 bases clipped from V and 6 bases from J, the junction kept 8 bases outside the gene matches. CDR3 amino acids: CASSGEVAGGGEQYF. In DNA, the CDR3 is TGTGCCAGCAGTGGAGAGGTAGCGGGAGGGGGCGAGCAGTACTTC. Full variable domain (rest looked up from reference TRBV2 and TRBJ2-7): EPEVTQTPSHQVTQMGQEVILRCVPISNHLYFYWYRQILGQKVEFLVSFYNNEISEKSEIFDDQFSVERPDGSNFTLKIRSTKLEDSAMYFCASSGEVAGGGEQYFGPGTRLTVT.

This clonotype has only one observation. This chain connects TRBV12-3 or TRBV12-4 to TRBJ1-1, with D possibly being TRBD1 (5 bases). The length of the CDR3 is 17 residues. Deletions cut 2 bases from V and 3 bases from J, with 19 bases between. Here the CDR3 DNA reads TGTGCCAGCAGTTTAAGGAGCAGGGCTGTATGGGACACTGAAGCTTTCTTT. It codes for CASSLRSRAVWDTEAFF.

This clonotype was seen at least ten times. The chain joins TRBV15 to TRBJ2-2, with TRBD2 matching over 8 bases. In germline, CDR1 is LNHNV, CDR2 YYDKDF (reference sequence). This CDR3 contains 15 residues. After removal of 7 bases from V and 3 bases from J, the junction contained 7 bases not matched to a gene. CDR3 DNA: TGTGCCACCAAGGCCGGGGGGGAAGACACCGGGGAGCTGTTTTTT. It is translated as CATKAGGEDTGELFF.

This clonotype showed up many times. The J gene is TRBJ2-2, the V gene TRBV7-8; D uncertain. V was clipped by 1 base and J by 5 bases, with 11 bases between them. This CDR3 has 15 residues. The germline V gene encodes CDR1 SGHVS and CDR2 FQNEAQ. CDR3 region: CASSLVVGATGELFF. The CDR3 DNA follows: TGTGCCAGCAGCTTAGTAGTAGGAGCGACCGGGGAGCTGTTTTTT.

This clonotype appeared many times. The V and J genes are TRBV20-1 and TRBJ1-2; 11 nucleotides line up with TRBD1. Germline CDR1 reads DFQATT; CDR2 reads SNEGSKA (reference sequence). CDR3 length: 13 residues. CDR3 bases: TGCAGGGCTGGACAGGGGGCGATCGATGGCTACACCTTC. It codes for CRAGQGAIDGYTF.

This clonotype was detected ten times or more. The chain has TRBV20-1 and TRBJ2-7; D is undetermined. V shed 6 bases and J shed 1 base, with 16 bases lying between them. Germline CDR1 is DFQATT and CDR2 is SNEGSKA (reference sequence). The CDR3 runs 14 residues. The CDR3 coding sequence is TGCAGTGCCCGCTCCGACACTAATTCCTACGAGCAGTACTTC. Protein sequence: CSARSDTNSYEQYF.

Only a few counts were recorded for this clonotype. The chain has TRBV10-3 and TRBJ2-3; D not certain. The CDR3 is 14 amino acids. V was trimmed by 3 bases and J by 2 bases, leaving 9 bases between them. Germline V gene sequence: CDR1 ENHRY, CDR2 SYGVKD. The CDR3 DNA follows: TGTGCCATCAGTGATACCCTCTACACAGATACGCAGTATTTT. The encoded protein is CAISDTLYTDTQYF.

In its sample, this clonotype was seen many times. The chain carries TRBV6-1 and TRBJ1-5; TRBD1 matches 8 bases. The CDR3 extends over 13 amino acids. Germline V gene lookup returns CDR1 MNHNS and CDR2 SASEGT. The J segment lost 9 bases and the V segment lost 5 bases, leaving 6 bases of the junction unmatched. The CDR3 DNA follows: TGTGCCAGCAGTCGGACAGGGCCAGGGCCCCAGCATTTT. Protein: CASSRTGPGPQHF.

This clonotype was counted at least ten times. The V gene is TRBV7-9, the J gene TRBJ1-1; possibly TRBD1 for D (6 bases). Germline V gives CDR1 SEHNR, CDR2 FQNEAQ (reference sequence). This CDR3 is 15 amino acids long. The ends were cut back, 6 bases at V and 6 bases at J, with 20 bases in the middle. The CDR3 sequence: CASRLQGPGYAEAFF. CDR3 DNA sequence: TGTGCCAGCAGATTGCAGGGGCCGGGTTACGCTGAAGCTTTCTTT. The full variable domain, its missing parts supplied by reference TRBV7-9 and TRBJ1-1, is DTGVSQNPRHKITKRGQNVTFRCDPISEHNRLYWYRQTLGQGPEFLTYFQNEAQLEKSRLLSDRFSAERPKGSFSTLEIQRTEQGDSAMYLCASRLQGPGYAEAFFGQGTRLTVV.